Following are 9 T cell receptor beta chains from one sample sequenced in a study of control samples from healthy donors and cancer patients. TCRdb keeps only in-frame clones here, not all; method: immunoSEQ multiplex PCR. The data contain about 160,000 clones, 80% to 95% of them singletons. The sequencing input was blood. The receptor set was obtained from a man aged 18 to 29 in good health.

The chain carries TRBV6-2 or TRBV6-3 and TRBJ2-1; 8 bases match TRBD2. The CDR3 runs to 14 residues. V lost 5 bases to trimming and J lost 8 bases; unmatched junction nucleotides: 8. Per the germline V gene, CDR1 is MNHEY and CDR2 is SVGEGT. The CDR3, as DNA: TGTGCCAGCAGTCCGGGACTAGGCAGGCATGAGCAGTTCTTC. It translates to CASSPGLGRHEQFF.

DNA for the CDR3: TGCGCCAGCAGCCAAGGAACGGGAGGGAACTCCTACAATGAGCAGTTCTTC. Translation gives CASSQGTGGNSYNEQFF. V usage is TRBV4-3 and J usage is TRBJ2-1, with TRBD2 identical over 8 bases. The V gene end was trimmed by 1 base and the J gene end by 0 bases; junction bases not matched to a gene: 5. Germline values: CDR1 LGHNA, CDR2 YSLEER. The CDR3 has 17 amino acids.

The chain has TRBV6-5 and TRBJ1-6; 7 nucleotides align to TRBD1. The germline gives CDR1 MNHEY, CDR2 SVGAGI. Losses at the gene ends were 4 bases for V and 7 bases for J; bases not matched to a gene: 7. This CDR3 comprises 15 residues. The CDR3 nucleotides read TGTGCCAGCAGTTTGACGGACAGGAGGAATTCACCCCTCCACTTT. Protein: CASSLTDRRNSPLHF.

In DNA, the CDR3 is TGTGCCAGCAGTTACCCACCAGGGCCCGGCGGCTACACCTTC. This gives the protein CASSYPPGPGGYTF. The genes are TRBV6-2 or TRBV6-3 and TRBJ1-2, with TRBD1 as a possible D gene (5 bases). The ends were cut back, 2 bases at V and 8 bases at J, with 15 bases in the middle. CDR3 length: 14 residues. Germline assignment: CDR1 MNHEY and CDR2 SVGEGT.

The chain combines TRBV2 with TRBJ2-1, with TRBD1 matching 7 bases. The CDR3 contains 14 residues. From germline, CDR1 is SNHLY and CDR2 FYNNEI. With V trimmed by 11 bases and J by 8 bases, 15 bases remained unmatched. The CDR3 DNA reads as TGTGCCGACCAAGACAGGGTTTTGGGGTATGAGCAGTTCTTC. Translated, it gives CADQDRVLGYEQFF.

The rearrangement joins TRBV27 to TRBJ1-6; D may be TRBD1 (6 bases). The CDR3 extends over 16 amino acids. The germline CDR1 and CDR2 sequences are MNHEY and SMNVEV (reference sequence). V lost 1 base, J lost 6 bases, and 13 bases lay in between. CDR3 sequence reads: CASSLWLQGVNSPLHF. The CDR3 DNA reads as TGTGCCAGCAGTTTATGGTTACAGGGCGTTAATTCACCCCTCCACTTT.

V is TRBV6-5 and J is TRBJ1-6, with 9 bases aligning to TRBD1. The germline gives CDR1 MNHEY, CDR2 SVGAGI. The CDR3 sequence is 15 residues long. The junction had 7 bases not matched to a gene; V was cut back by 6 bases and J by 7 bases. CDR3 sequence reads: CASSQGTGTNSPLHF. In nucleotides, the CDR3 is TGTGCCAGCAGCCAGGGGACAGGGACCAATTCACCCCTCCACTTT.

V usage is TRBV15 and J usage is TRBJ2-1; D might be TRBD1 (5 bases). The CDR3 covers 17 residues. V was clipped by 2 bases and J by 2 bases, with 16 bases between them. Germline V CDR1 and CDR2: LNHNV, YYDKDF (reference sequence). The CDR3 protein is CATSRSDAGSPYNEQFF. The CDR3, as DNA: TGTGCCACCAGCAGATCCGACGCAGGGTCCCCCTACAATGAGCAGTTCTTC.

V and J are TRBV21-1 and TRBJ1-1. TRBV21-1 is classified as a pseudogene. The CDR3 has 16 residues. The CDR3 nucleotides read TGTGCCAGCAGTGCTAGGAGGGGGAGGATGAACACTGAAGCTTTCTTT. Translating it yields CASSARRGRMNTEAFF.